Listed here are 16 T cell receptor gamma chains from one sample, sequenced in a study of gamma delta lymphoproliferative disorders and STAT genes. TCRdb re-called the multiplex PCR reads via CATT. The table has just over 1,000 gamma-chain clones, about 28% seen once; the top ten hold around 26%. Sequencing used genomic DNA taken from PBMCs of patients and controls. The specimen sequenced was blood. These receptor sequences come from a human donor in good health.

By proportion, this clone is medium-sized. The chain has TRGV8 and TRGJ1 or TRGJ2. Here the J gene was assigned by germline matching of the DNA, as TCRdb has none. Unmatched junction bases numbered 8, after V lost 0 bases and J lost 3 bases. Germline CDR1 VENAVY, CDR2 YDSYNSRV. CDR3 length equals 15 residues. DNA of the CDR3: TGTGCCACCTGGGATAGGTCACCCCTTTATTATAAGAAACTCTTT. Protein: CATWDRSPLYYKKLF.

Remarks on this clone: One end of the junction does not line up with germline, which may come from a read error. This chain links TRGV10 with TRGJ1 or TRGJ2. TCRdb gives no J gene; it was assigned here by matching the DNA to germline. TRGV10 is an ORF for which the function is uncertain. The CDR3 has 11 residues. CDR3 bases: TGCGCGGGATTAAGGAGGCATAAGAAACTCTTT. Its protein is CAGLRRHKKLF.

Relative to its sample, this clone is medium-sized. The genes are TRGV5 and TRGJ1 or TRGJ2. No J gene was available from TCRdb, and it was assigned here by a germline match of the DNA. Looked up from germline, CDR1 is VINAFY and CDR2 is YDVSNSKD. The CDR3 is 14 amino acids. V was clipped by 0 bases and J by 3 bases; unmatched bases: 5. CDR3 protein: CATWDRRIYYKKLF. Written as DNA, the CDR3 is TGTGCCACCTGGGACAGGCGAATTTATTATAAGAAACTCTTT.

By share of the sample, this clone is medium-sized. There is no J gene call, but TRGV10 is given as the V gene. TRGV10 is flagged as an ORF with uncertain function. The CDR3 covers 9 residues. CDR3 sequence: CAAWDYSLF. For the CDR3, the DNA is TGTGCTGCGTGGGATTACTCACTCTTT.

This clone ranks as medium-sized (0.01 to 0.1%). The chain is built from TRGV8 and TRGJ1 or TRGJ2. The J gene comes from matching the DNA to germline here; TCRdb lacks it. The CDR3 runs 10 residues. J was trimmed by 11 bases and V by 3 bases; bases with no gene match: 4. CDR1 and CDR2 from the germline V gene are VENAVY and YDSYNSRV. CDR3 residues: CATWDREKLF. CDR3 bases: TGTGCCACCTGGGATCGGGAGAAACTCTTT.

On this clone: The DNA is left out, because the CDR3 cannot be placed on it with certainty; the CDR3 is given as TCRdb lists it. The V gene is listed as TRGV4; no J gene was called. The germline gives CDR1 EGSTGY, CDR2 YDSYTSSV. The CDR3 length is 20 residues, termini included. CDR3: CATWDLGIIIRNSLAVEQHF.

The CDR3, as DNA: TGTGCCACCTGGATAGACCAAAATTATTATAAGAAACTCTTT. It translates to CATWIDQNYYKKLF. The V gene is TRGV8, the J gene TRGJ1 or TRGJ2. Here the J gene was assigned by germline matching of the DNA, as TCRdb has none. CDR1 and CDR2 (germline): VENAVY, YDSYNSRV. V trimming: 6 bases; J trimming: 1 base; junction bases outside the gene matches: 9. This CDR3 has 14 residues.

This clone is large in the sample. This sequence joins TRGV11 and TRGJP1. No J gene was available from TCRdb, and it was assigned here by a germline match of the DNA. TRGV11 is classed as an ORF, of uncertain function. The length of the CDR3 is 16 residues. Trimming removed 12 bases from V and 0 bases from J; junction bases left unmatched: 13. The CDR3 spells CACEGAIHTTGWFKIF. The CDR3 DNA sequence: TGTGCCTGCGAAGGTGCTATACATACCACTGGTTGGTTCAAGATATTT.

The CDR3: CAAWVLYYYKKLF. Written as DNA, the CDR3 is TGTGCTGCGTGGGTCTTATATTATTATAAGAAACTCTTT. The chain has TRGV10 and TRGJ1 or TRGJ2. TCRdb carries no J gene annotation; the J gene was assigned here by matching the DNA with germline. TRGV10 is sorted into the ORF group, with uncertain function. This CDR3 comprises 13 residues. Unmatched junction bases numbered 7, after V lost 8 bases and J lost 2 bases.

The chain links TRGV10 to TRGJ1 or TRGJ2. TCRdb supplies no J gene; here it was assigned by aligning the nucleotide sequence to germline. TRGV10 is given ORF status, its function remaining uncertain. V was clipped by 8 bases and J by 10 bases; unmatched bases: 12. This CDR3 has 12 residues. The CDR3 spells CAAWDFCAKKLF. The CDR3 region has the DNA TGTGCTGCGTGGGATTTTTGCGCCAAGAAACTCTTT.

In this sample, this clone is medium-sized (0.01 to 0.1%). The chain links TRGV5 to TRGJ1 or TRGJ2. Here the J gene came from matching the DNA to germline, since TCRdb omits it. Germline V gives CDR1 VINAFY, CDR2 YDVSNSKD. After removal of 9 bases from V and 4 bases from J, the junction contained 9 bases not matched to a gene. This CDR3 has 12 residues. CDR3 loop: CATPPRYYKKLF. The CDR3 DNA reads TGTGCCACCCCCCCGAGATATTATAAGAAACTCTTT.

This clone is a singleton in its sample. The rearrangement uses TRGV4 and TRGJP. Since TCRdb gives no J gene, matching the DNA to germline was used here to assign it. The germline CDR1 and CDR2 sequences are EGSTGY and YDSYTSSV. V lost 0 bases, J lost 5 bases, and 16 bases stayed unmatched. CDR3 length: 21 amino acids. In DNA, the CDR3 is TGTGCCACCTGGGATGGGCACACGAACCGAGTTGAAGAGTTGGGCAAAAAAATCAAGGTATTT. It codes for CATWDGHTNRVEELGKKIKVF.

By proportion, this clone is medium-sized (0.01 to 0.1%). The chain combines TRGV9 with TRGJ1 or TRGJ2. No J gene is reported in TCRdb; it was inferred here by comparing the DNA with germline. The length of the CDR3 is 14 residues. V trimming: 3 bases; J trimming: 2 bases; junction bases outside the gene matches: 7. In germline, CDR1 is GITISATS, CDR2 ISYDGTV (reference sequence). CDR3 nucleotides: TGTGCCTTGTGGGAGCCTTCGGATTATTATAAGAAACTCTTT. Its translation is CALWEPSDYYKKLF.

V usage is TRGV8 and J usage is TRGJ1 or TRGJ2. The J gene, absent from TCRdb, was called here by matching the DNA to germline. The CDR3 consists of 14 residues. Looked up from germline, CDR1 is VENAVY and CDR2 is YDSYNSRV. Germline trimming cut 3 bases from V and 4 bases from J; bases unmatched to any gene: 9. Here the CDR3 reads CATWDPIGYYKKLF. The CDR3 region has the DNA TGTGCCACCTGGGATCCGATAGGCTATTATAAGAAACTCTTT.

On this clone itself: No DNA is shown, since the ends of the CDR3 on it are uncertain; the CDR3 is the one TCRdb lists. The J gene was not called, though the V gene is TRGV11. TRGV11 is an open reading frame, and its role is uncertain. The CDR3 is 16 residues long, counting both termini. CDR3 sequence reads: CTTVPAGLCSDWIKTF.

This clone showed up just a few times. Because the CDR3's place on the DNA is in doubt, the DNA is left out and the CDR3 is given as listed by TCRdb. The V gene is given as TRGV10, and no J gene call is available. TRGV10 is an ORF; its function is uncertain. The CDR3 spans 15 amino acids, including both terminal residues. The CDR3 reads CAAWQRNSLAVEQHF.